This T cell receptor (beta chain) is drawn from a study of technical replicates of blood from a handful of donors. V was cut by 0 bases and J by 8 bases, with 13 bases left in between. Looked up from germline, CDR1 is MNHNS and CDR2 is SASEGT. The CDR3 extends over 14 amino acids. This clone was seen more than once but under ten times. Sequenced by immunoSEQ multiplex PCR; TCRdb stores in-frame clones only, minus some. The profile covers about 82,000 clones, with 96% appearing a single time and 0.37% taken by the ten largest. The specimen was T cells isolated from PBMCs. The receptor comes from a human donor in good health. The rearrangement links TRBV6-1 to TRBJ1-2; D might be TRBD1 (5 bases). CDR3 bases: TGTGCCAGCAGTGAAGCGGGGAGGGGTGCCGGCTACACCTTC. Translated, it gives CASSEAGRGAGYTF.